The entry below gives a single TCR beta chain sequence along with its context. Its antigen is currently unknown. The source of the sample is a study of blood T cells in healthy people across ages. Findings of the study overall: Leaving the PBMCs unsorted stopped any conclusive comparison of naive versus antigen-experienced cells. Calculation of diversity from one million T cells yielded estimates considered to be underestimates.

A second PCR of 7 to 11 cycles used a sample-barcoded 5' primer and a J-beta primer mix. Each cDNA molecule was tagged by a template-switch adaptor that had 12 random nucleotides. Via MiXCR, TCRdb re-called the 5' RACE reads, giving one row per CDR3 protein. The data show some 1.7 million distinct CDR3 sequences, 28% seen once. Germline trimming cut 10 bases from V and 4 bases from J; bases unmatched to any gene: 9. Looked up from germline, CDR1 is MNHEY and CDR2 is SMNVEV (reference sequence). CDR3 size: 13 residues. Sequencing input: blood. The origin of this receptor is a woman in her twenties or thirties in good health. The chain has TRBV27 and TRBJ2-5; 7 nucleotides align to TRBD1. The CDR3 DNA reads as TGTGCCACCTCACAGGGGTTGGGAGAGACCCAGTACTTC. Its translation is CATSQGLGETQYF.